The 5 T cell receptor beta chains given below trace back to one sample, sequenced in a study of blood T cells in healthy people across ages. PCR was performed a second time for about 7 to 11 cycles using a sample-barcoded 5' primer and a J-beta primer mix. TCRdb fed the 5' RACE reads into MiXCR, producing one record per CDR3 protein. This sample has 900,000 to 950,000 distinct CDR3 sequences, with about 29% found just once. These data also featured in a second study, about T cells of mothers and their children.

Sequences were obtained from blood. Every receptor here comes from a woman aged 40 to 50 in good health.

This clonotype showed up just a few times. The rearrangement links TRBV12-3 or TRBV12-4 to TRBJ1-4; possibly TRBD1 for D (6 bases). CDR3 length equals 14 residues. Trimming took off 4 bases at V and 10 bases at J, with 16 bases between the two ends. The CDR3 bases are TGTGCCAGCAGTTATGGCGGGGGGGCTGGAAAACTGTTTTTT. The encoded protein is CASSYGGGAGKLFF.

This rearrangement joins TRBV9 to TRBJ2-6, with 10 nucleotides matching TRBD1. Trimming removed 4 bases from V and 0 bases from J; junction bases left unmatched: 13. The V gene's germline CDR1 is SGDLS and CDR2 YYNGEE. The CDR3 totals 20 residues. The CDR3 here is CASSRRDRGGRASGANVLTF. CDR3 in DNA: TGTGCCAGCAGCAGACGGGACAGGGGTGGTCGTGCCTCTGGGGCCAACGTCCTGACTTTC.

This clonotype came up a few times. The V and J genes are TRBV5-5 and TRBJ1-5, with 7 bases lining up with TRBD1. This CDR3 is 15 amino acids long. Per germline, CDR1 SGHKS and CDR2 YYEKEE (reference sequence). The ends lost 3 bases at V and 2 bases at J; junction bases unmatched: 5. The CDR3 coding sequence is TGTGCCAGCAGCTGGAGGACAGGCGGCAATCAGCCCCAGCATTTT. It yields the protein CASSWRTGGNQPQHF.

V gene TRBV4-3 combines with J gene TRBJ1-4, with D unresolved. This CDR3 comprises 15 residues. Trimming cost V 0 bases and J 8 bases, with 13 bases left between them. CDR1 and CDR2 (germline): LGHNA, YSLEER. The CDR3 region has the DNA TGCGCCAGCAGCCAAGAGTCCCTGCAAGGGGAAAAACTGTTTTTT. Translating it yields CASSQESLQGEKLFF.

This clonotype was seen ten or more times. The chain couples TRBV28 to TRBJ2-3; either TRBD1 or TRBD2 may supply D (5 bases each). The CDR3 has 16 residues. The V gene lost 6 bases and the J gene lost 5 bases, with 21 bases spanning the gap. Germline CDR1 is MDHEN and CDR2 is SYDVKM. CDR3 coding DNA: TGTGCCAGCAGCCTGTCCCGGGGCCAACTTGTAGATACGCAGTATTTT. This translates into CASSLSRGQLVDTQYF.